This T cell receptor beta chain comes out of a study of Graves' ophthalmopathy and Graves' hyperthyroidism. This clonotype came up a few times. Its antigen is not identified. Ophthalmopathy cases showed moderate-to-severe activity, scoring CAS ≥3 and NOSPECS ≥4, with duration under 3 months. Other autoimmune diseases, uncontrolled infections, pregnancy or lactation ruled patients out of participation. Serum thyroxine and TRAb, along with clinical symptoms, thyroid ultrasound and orbital computed tomography, were what diagnosis relied on. The germline V gene has CDR1 DFQATT and CDR2 SNEGSKA (reference sequence). Losses at the gene ends were 6 bases for V and 0 bases for J; bases not matched to a gene: 6. The CDR3 is 14 amino acids. The study amplified TCR beta CDR3 regions using RNA transcripts. HTBI primers were used in a first-round RT-PCR, which preceded a second-round multiplex PCR. TCRdb reprocessed the multiplex PCR reads with MiXCR, giving one entry per CDR3 protein. Of roughly 700,000 distinct CDR3 sequences listed, roughly 40% are singletons.

Regarding the study as a whole: Ophthalmopathy versus stable hyperthyroidism: 13-signature model gave 87.88% sensitivity, 75% to 83% specificity.

J is TRBJ2-5 and V is TRBV20-1, with 8 nucleotides matching TRBD1. The sequence was obtained from an adult man with Graves' ophthalmopathy. The sample consisted of peripheral blood. The CDR3 sequence is CSASDRGYQETQYF. The CDR3 coding sequence is TGCAGTGCCTCAGACAGGGGCTACCAAGAGACCCAGTACTTC.